Listed below are T cell receptor beta chains from one sample, sequenced in a study of cytomegalovirus exposure and HLA in healthy donors. TCRdb's table, derived via immunoSEQ multiplex PCR, lists solely in-frame clones and lacks some. This sample carries 150,000 to 200,000 clones, over 70% of them seen once, and the ten largest clones take 1% to 1.5%. The specimen was PBMCs. The receptor source for this set is a man between 45 and 60 years old in good health and CMV-seropositive. CDR3s include the opening cysteine and the closing phenylalanine or tryptophan. The D gene is left open where the match is weak. Clone size is stated in some rows and not others, as once, few, many or a class when expanded.

>TRBV5-1|.|TRBJ2-2|once
CASSLQGRYTGELFF
TGCGCCAGCAGCCTTCAGGGCCGTTACACCGGGGAGCTGTTTTTT
>TRBV4-2|.|TRBJ2-7|.
CASSQSPGGGPFGEQYF
TGTGCCAGCAGCCAGTCCCCTGGAGGAGGCCCCTTTGGTGAGCAGTACTTC
>TRBV30|TRBD2|TRBJ2-1|.
CAWSVTLAGDLYNEQFF
TGTGCCTGGAGTGTAACCCTAGCGGGAGACCTATACAATGAGCAGTTCTTC
>TRBV6-6|.|TRBJ2-3|.
CASRLGGRTDTQYF
TGTGCCAGCAGGCTCGGGGGACGCACAGATACGCAGTATTTT
>TRBV30|.|TRBJ1-5|.
CAWSVSSSGNQPQHF
TGTGCCTGGAGTGTTAGTTCAAGCGGGAATCAGCCCCAGCATTTT
>TRBV7-9|.|TRBJ1-4|.
CASLPDTGDEKLFF
TGTGCCAGCCTACCGGACACAGGAGATGAAAAACTGTTTTTT
>TRBV10-1|TRBD2|TRBJ2-1|.
CASSEGGTSEIRYNEQFF
TGCGCCAGCAGTGAGGGAGGGACTAGCGAGATAAGATACAATGAGCAGTTCTTC
>TRBV27|.|TRBJ1-1|.
CASSLIGGNTEAFF
TGTGCCAGCAGTTTAATCGGAGGTAACACTGAAGCTTTCTTT
>TRBV4-2|.|TRBJ1-1|.
CASSRGQNTEAFF
TGTGCCAGCAGCCGGGGGCAAAACACTGAAGCTTTCTTT
>TRBV19|TRBD1|TRBJ1-1|.
CASSPDRDTEAFF
TGTGCCAGTAGCCCGGACAGGGACACTGAAGCTTTCTTT
>TRBV14|TRBD1|TRBJ1-2|.
CASSQVQGAYGYTF
TGTGCCAGCAGCCAAGTTCAGGGGGCCTATGGCTACACCTTC
>TRBV5-1|.|TRBJ2-1|.
CASSLMTGDNEQFF
TGCGCCAGCAGCTTGATGACAGGTGACAATGAGCAGTTCTTC
>TRBV7-9|TRBD1|TRBJ1-4|.
CASSFRQGSVEKLFF
TGTGCCAGCAGCTTCCGACAGGGTTCGGTTGAAAAACTGTTTTTT
>TRBV9|TRBD1|TRBJ1-1|.
CASSVGTGQNTEAFF
TGTGCCAGCAGCGTAGGGACAGGGCAAAACACTGAAGCTTTCTTT
>TRBV28|TRBD2|TRBJ2-3|.
CASSTRRTSGDTQYF
TGTGCCAGCAGTACAAGAAGGACTAGCGGGGATACGCAGTATTTT
>TRBV4-1|.|TRBJ2-5|few
CASSQDPAGERGGYKGTQYF
TGCGCCAGCAGCCAAGATCCGGCGGGAGAGAGGGGGGGTTACAAAGGGACCCAGTACTTC
>TRBV6-6|TRBD2|TRBJ2-5|.
CASSLASGGGQYF
TGTGCCAGCAGTTTGGCCAGCGGGGGAGGGCAGTACTTC
>TRBV18|TRBD1|TRBJ2-7|few
CASSRDRAYEQYF
TGTGCCAGCTCACGGGACAGGGCCTACGAGCAGTACTTC
>TRBV28|.|TRBJ1-1|.
CASSLRFEAFF
TGTGCCAGCAGTTTGAGGTTTGAAGCTTTCTTT
>TRBV6-5|TRBD2|TRBJ2-3|.
CASSYSGGKYTDTQYF
TGTGCCAGCAGTTACTCGGGGGGGAAGTACACAGATACGCAGTATTTT
>TRBV7-3|.|TRBJ2-7|.
CASSPYRSSYEQYF
TGTGCCAGCAGCCCGTATCGGAGCTCCTACGAGCAGTACTTC
>TRBV11-3|TRBD1|TRBJ1-5|.
CASSPDRGDFRNQPQHF
TGTGCCAGCAGCCCGGACAGGGGGGATTTTCGCAATCAGCCCCAGCATTTT
>TRBV10-3|.|TRBJ1-2|.
CAISESGGVYGYTF
TGTGCCATCAGTGAGTCGGGGGGTGTATATGGCTACACCTTC
>TRBV2|.|TRBJ2-7|.
CASVGGGAYEQYF
TGTGCCAGCGTGGGAGGGGGGGCCTACGAGCAGTACTTC
>TRBV5-1|TRBD1|TRBJ2-1|once
CASSFMGQGYNEQFF
TGCGCCAGCAGCTTTATGGGACAGGGTTACAATGAGCAGTTCTTC
>TRBV19|TRBD2|TRBJ2-1|.
CASRTSGRGSSYNEQFF
TGTGCCAGTAGGACTAGCGGGAGGGGGAGCTCCTACAATGAGCAGTTCTTC
>TRBV27|TRBD2|TRBJ2-1|.
CASSLSQREIDEQFF
TGTGCCAGCAGTTTATCTCAGCGGGAGATCGATGAGCAGTTCTTC
>TRBV7-9|.|TRBJ1-1|.
CASSVTEEAFF
TGTGCCAGCAGCGTGACAGAAGAAGCTTTCTTT
>TRBV7-3|TRBD1|TRBJ1-5|.
CASSLTTPTGGFNQPQHF
TGTGCCAGCAGCTTAACAACTCCGACAGGGGGCTTCAATCAGCCCCAGCATTTT
>TRBV28|.|TRBJ1-5|once
CASSARGASGPQHF
TGTGCCAGCAGTGCAAGGGGTGCCTCGGGGCCCCAGCATTTT
>TRBV28|.|TRBJ2-2|.
CASKRSFDTGELFF
TGTGCCAGCAAAAGGAGCTTCGACACCGGGGAGCTGTTTTTT
>TRBV6-1|.|TRBJ1-2|medium-sized
CASSGFDGQGLGYTF
TGTGCCAGCAGTGGCTTTGATGGGCAGGGGCTAGGCTACACCTTC
>TRBV2|.|TRBJ2-1|.
CASSLRQPHEQFF
TGTGCCAGCAGTCTGAGACAACCCCATGAGCAGTTCTTC